This entry lists 22 T cell receptor beta chains sequenced from one sample in a study of blood T cell repertoires in COVID-19. The table came from immunoSEQ multiplex PCR; TCRdb's copy has only in-frame clones and leaves some out. Counted here are approximately 150,000 clones, over 85% occurring once; the ten biggest clones make up around 1.5%. The sample consisted of peripheral blood. These receptor sequences come from a human donor in a cohort sampled during active COVID-19.

The rearrangement uses TRBV6-2 or TRBV6-3 and TRBJ1-5, with 7 bases matching TRBD1. The CDR3 has 14 residues. Germline V CDR1 and CDR2: MNHEY, SVGEGT. After removal of 4 bases from V and 4 bases from J, the junction contained 4 bases not matched to a gene. The DNA of the CDR3 is TGTGCCAGCAGTTCAGGGACAGTAAATCAGCCCCAGCATTTT. This codes for CASSSGTVNQPQHF.

The J gene is TRBJ2-7, the V gene TRBV27; 7 nucleotides line up with TRBD1. Trimming took 5 bases from V and 1 from J; bases not matched to a gene: 2. CDR3 size: 13 residues. Germline CDR1 and CDR2: MNHEY and SMNVEV (reference sequence). CDR3 nucleotides: TGTGCCAGCAGTGTACAGGGGTCCTACGAGCAGTACTTC. Protein sequence: CASSVQGSYEQYF.

The gene calls are TRBV2 and TRBJ2-4; the match to TRBD2 covers 11 bases. From germline, CDR1 is SNHLY and CDR2 FYNNEI. CDR3 length: 18 residues. Trimming took 3 bases from V and 1 from J; bases not matched to a gene: 8. The CDR3 region has the DNA TGTGCCAGCAGTGATGTAGCGGGGGGGCCGGTGGCCAAAAACATTCAGTACTTC. It yields the protein CASSDVAGGPVAKNIQYF.

V usage is TRBV4-2 and J usage is TRBJ2-5; unclear D gene. CDR3 size: 13 residues. Germline V gene lookup returns CDR1 LGHNA and CDR2 YNFKEQ. V gave up 1 base and J gave up 5 bases, with 8 bases separating them. The CDR3 DNA reads as TGTGCCAGCAGCCAAGGCATAAGCGAGACCCAGTACTTC. Amino acid sequence: CASSQGISETQYF.

This sequence joins TRBV7-3 and TRBJ2-2; TRBD1 agrees at 8 bases. CDR1 SGHTA and CDR2 FQGTGA come from the germline V gene. The trim removed 2 bases at V and 3 bases at J, leaving 2 bases unmatched. The CDR3 consists of 15 residues. The CDR3 here is CASSLQGADTGELFF. CDR3 coding DNA: TGTGCCAGCAGCTTACAGGGGGCTGACACCGGGGAGCTGTTTTTT.

This chain links TRBV9 with TRBJ2-1; weak D call: TRBD2 (7 bases). V lost 0 bases to trimming and J lost 0 bases, with 22 bases between them. The CDR3 length is 20 residues. From germline, CDR1 is SGDLS and CDR2 YYNGEE. CDR3 nucleotides: TGTGCCAGCAGCGTAGATCCGGGGGGCCCTCTTACTTACTCCTACAATGAGCAGTTCTTC. It is translated as CASSVDPGGPLTYSYNEQFF.

CDR3 protein: CASSEIWSSYNEQFF. The CDR3 DNA sequence: TGTGCCAGCAGTGAAATATGGAGCTCCTACAATGAGCAGTTCTTC. V usage is TRBV6-1 and J usage is TRBJ2-1; no clear D gene. The CDR3 covers 15 residues. Germline lookup yields CDR1 MNHNS and CDR2 SASEGT. V was pared by 2 bases and J by 0 bases, with 8 bases between.

The chain carries TRBV7-7 and TRBJ1-3, with 9 bases fitting TRBD1. Germline lookup yields CDR1 SSHAT and CDR2 FNYEAQ (reference sequence). The V and J ends lost 6 bases and 4 bases, in that order; junction bases with no gene match: 7. The CDR3 loop spans 15 amino acids. This CDR3 is CASSRTGGFGNTIYF. The CDR3 DNA follows: TGTGCCAGCAGTCGTACAGGGGGCTTCGGAAACACCATATATTTT.

The rearrangement links TRBV27 to TRBJ1-5; D may be TRBD1 (5 bases). CDR3 length equals 13 residues. The germline V gene encodes CDR1 MNHEY and CDR2 SMNVEV (reference sequence). V was pared by 5 bases and J by 11 bases, with 16 bases between. CDR3 sequence (DNA): TGTGCCAGCAGTCCAAGGTCCTGGGGGGCCCAGCATTTT. This codes for CASSPRSWGAQHF.

V and J are TRBV4-2 and TRBJ1-3; no clear D. Trimming removed 9 bases from V and 0 bases from J, with 9 bases in between. The CDR3 spans 13 residues. From germline, CDR1 is LGHNA and CDR2 YNFKEQ. This CDR3 is CASGGPSGNTIYF. The CDR3 DNA is TGTGCCAGTGGAGGACCCTCTGGAAACACCATATATTTT.

The genes are TRBV5-4 and TRBJ1-2; a possible D gene is TRBD1 (6 bases). CDR3 length equals 14 residues. Germline values: CDR1 SGHNT, CDR2 YYREEE (reference sequence). V was clipped by 0 bases and J by 2 bases, with 8 bases between them. CDR3 nucleotides: TGTGCCAGCAGCTTGGCCGGACAGAACTATGGCTACACCTTC. This translates into CASSLAGQNYGYTF.

The rearrangement links TRBV5-8 to TRBJ1-5, with a weak D call TRBD1 (6 bases). From germline, CDR1 is SGHTS and CDR2 YDEGEE. Trimming removed 2 bases from V and 2 bases from J, with 11 bases in between. The CDR3 is made up of 15 amino acids. The CDR3 DNA sequence: TGTGCCAGCAGCTTAGGGGGAACGGGCAATCAGCCCCAGCATTTT. Residues: CASSLGGTGNQPQHF.

The chain links TRBV3-1 (or the pseudogene TRBV3-2) to TRBJ2-6; 9 nucleotides agree with TRBD1. Trimming cost V 4 bases and J 1 base; bases outside gene matches: 2. This CDR3 spans 16 amino acids. CDR1 and CDR2 from the germline V gene are LGHDT and YNNKEL (reference sequence). The CDR3, as DNA: TGTGCCAGCAGCCCAGACAGGGGGTCTGGGGCCAACGTCCTGACTTTC. The encoded protein is CASSPDRGSGANVLTF.

The CDR3 reads CSVDYFSTDTQYF. The CDR3 region has the DNA TGCAGCGTTGACTATTTTAGCACAGATACGCAGTATTTT. V usage is TRBV29-1 and J usage is TRBJ2-3; D uncertain. The CDR3 contains 13 residues. Deletions cut 3 bases from V and 0 bases from J, with 7 bases between. Germline CDR1 SQVTM, CDR2 ANQGSEA.

The chain combines TRBV5-1 with TRBJ1-1, with 7 positions matching TRBD1. Looked up from germline, CDR1 is SGHRS and CDR2 is YFSETQ. The CDR3 covers 16 residues. V lost 3 bases to trimming and J lost 7 bases; unmatched junction nucleotides: 15. CDR3 protein: CASSWGDSRGTVEAFF. The DNA for the CDR3 is TGCGCCAGCAGCTGGGGGGACAGCCGGGGAACAGTTGAAGCTTTCTTT.

This rearrangement joins TRBV15 to TRBJ1-1; D is unresolved. This CDR3 is 14 amino acids long. Germline CDR1 LNHNV, CDR2 YYDKDF (reference sequence). V lost 2 bases, J lost 4 bases, and 11 bases lay in between. The CDR3 loop reads CATSRSGLGTEAFF. The CDR3 DNA reads TGTGCCACCAGCAGATCCGGGTTGGGCACTGAAGCTTTCTTT.

The V and J genes are TRBV5-1 and TRBJ2-5, with D tentatively TRBD2 (6 bases). The germline V gene encodes CDR1 SGHRS and CDR2 YFSETQ. The CDR3 sequence is 16 residues long. Trimming left V 1 base short and J 1 base short, with 14 bases between. In nucleotides, the CDR3 is TGCGCCAGCAGCTTGCAGGGTGGGGGGTTCCAAGAGACCCAGTACTTC. Protein: CASSLQGGGFQETQYF.

CDR3: CASSESRTYEQYF. The CDR3, as DNA: TGTGCCAGCAGTGAATCGAGAACCTACGAGCAGTACTTC. V and J are TRBV6-1 and TRBJ2-7; D is ambiguous. The CDR3 loop spans 13 amino acids. Germline V gives CDR1 MNHNS, CDR2 SASEGT. Trimming removed 2 bases from V and 2 bases from J, with 7 bases in between.

The chain recombines TRBV6-5 with TRBJ1-1; 7 bases agree with TRBD1. Per the germline V gene, CDR1 is MNHEY and CDR2 is SVGAGI. V was pared by 6 bases and J by 0 bases, with 7 bases of the junction left unmatched. CDR3 length: 15 amino acids. The CDR3 is CASSRQGNVNTEAFF. CDR3 nucleotide sequence: TGTGCCAGCAGCCGACAGGGTAATGTGAACACTGAAGCTTTCTTT.

The V call is TRBV5-8, the J call TRBJ2-2; 9 bases fit TRBD2. The CDR3 consists of 16 residues. V gave up 5 bases and J gave up 1 base; unmatched junction bases: 6. In germline, CDR1 is SGHTS, CDR2 YDEGEE. The CDR3 loop reads CASRSERGVNTGELFF. The CDR3 DNA sequence: TGTGCCAGCAGATCGGAGCGGGGGGTGAACACCGGGGAGCTGTTTTTT.

V and J are TRBV2 and TRBJ1-2; D call uncertain. Per germline, CDR1 SNHLY and CDR2 FYNNEI. The CDR3 contains 15 residues. The V end lost 3 bases, the J end lost 6 bases, and 17 bases lay between the germline ends. CDR3 nucleotides: TGTGCCAGCAGTGATAATGAACGACTGCGGGATGGCTACACCTTC. This codes for CASSDNERLRDGYTF.

This clone showed up just once. The rearrangement links TRBV15 to TRBJ2-5; 13 bases map to TRBD2. The CDR3 consists of 15 residues. Germline V gene sequence: CDR1 LNHNV, CDR2 YYDKDF (reference sequence). The J segment lost 2 bases and the V segment lost 4 bases, leaving 1 base of the junction unmatched. The CDR3 nucleotides are TGTGCCACCAGCAAGACTAGCGGGGGGCAAGAGACCCAGTACTTC. It specifies CATSKTSGGQETQYF.